What follows are 3 T cell receptor beta chains derived from one specimen sequenced in a study of T cells in Graves' hyperthyroidism and ophthalmopathy. From RNA transcripts, TCR beta CDR3 regions were amplified. Researchers ran a first-round RT-PCR on the TCR CDR3 using the HTBI primer set. One entry per CDR3 protein, called by TCRdb with MiXCR from the multiplex PCR reads. The table includes about 720,000 distinct CDR3 sequences, about a sixth detected once. The sequencing sample was made of blood. These receptors all come from a man younger than 30 with Graves' hyperthyroidism.

In DNA form, the CDR3 reads TGTGCCAGCATCCAGGGGAGCAGACCCACAGATACGCAGTATTTT. Translation gives CASIQGSRPTDTQYF. The V and J genes are TRBV7-9 and TRBJ2-3; D is perhaps TRBD1 (6 bases). The V gene's germline CDR1 is SEHNR and CDR2 FQNEAQ (reference sequence). The CDR3 is made up of 15 amino acids. The V and J ends lost 7 bases and 2 bases respectively, with 16 bases between them.

This clonotype came up many times. The rearrangement links TRBV28 to TRBJ2-5, with TRBD1 matching over 8 bases. V was pared by 3 bases and J by 5 bases, with 11 bases of the junction left unmatched. This CDR3 spans 16 amino acids. CDR1 is MDHEN, CDR2 SYDVKM, per germline. The CDR3 region has the DNA TGTGCCAGCAGTTTCACAGGACAGGGCCTATCGGAGACCCAGTACTTC. Residues: CASSFTGQGLSETQYF.

This clonotype showed up just a few times. The chain carries TRBV27 and TRBJ2-2; 8 nucleotides agree with TRBD2. Trimming cost V 1 base and J 8 bases; bases outside gene matches: 9. From germline, CDR1 is MNHEY and CDR2 SMNVEV (reference sequence). The CDR3 totals 16 residues. DNA for the CDR3: TGTGCCAGCAGTTTATTCGAAGCGGGAGCGGCTGGGGAGCTGTTTTTT. Protein product: CASSLFEAGAAGELFF.